This T cell receptor beta chain was identified during a study of cytomegalovirus exposure and HLA in healthy donors. The wider study: An analysis done earlier identified 90 million to 120 million unique TCR beta sequences from about 179 million T cells.

Primers for the PCR totalled 60 Vbeta and 13 Jbeta. Clones were sequenced by immunoSEQ multiplex PCR, and TCRdb holds only the in-frame ones, with some missing. In the table there are about 110,000 clones, approximately 58% of which are singletons. The source material was PBMCs. This TCR was recovered from a woman aged 30 to 39 in good health and CMV-seronegative.

Written as DNA, the CDR3 is TGTGCCAGCAGCCCATCGGACAGGGGGCTTGTAGGAAAACTGTTTTTT. Protein product: CASSPSDRGLVGKLFF. The chain carries TRBV7-8 and TRBJ1-4; 11 nucleotides agree with TRBD1. The V gene's germline CDR1 is SGHVS and CDR2 FQNEAQ. The CDR3 runs 16 residues. The J segment lost 10 bases and the V segment lost 5 bases, leaving 12 bases of the junction unmatched.